The 23 T cell receptor beta chains presented below share a single source sample, sequenced in a study of CD4+ T cells in melanoma. This table comes from immunoSEQ multiplex PCR, and its TCRdb copy is limited to in-frame clones, with some not included. Among about 140,000 clones listed, 85% to 95% were seen once. The origin of the receptors is a human donor with melanoma.

This chain joins TRBV29-1 and TRBJ2-2; 8 bases are a match to TRBD1. This CDR3 spans 15 amino acids. Trimming cost V 3 bases and J 3 bases; bases outside gene matches: 6. Germline CDR1 and CDR2: SQVTM and ANQGSEA. CDR3 amino acids: CSVEAGGVYTGELFF. The CDR3, as DNA: TGCAGCGTTGAGGCAGGGGGCGTTTACACCGGGGAGCTGTTTTTT.

This clone came up once. J is TRBJ1-1 and V is TRBV11-2; the D gene is possibly TRBD1 (6 bases). V was clipped by 3 bases and J by 6 bases, with 11 bases between them. The CDR3 is made up of 13 amino acids. From germline, CDR1 is SGHAT and CDR2 FQNNGV. The CDR3 protein is CASSFSYRAEAFF. CDR3 DNA sequence: TGTGCCAGCAGCTTCTCTTACAGGGCTGAAGCTTTCTTT.

Here the CDR3 reads CAISEQGMSQPQHF. The CDR3 DNA follows: TGTGCCATCAGTGAGCAGGGGATGAGTCAGCCCCAGCATTTT. V and J are TRBV10-3 and TRBJ1-5, with a possible D match to TRBD1 (6 bases). Trimming took off 2 bases at V and 6 bases at J, with 11 bases between the two ends. The CDR3 length is 14 residues. Germline V CDR1 and CDR2: ENHRY, SYGVKD.

This clone has more than one count but fewer than ten. The chain is built from TRBV10-2 and TRBJ1-5, with a weak D call TRBD1 (6 bases). The germline V gene encodes CDR1 WSHSY and CDR2 SAAADI. V was shortened by 7 bases and J by 3 bases, with 10 bases between the two germline ends. There are 13 residues in the CDR3. DNA for the CDR3: TGCGCCAGCATCGGACAGCTCAATCAGCCCCAGCATTTT. This gives the protein CASIGQLNQPQHF.

V and J are TRBV2 and TRBJ1-3; 9 positions agree with TRBD1. The CDR3 covers 18 residues. V trimming: 2 bases; J trimming: 0 bases; junction bases outside the gene matches: 8. The germline V gene has CDR1 SNHLY and CDR2 FYNNEI. This CDR3 is CASSEFLPGQGSGNTIYF. CDR3 bases: TGTGCCAGCAGTGAATTCCTACCGGGACAGGGCTCTGGAAACACCATATATTTT.

This chain joins TRBV7-8 and TRBJ1-2; D possibly corresponds to TRBD1 (5 bases). Trimming took 5 bases from V and 8 from J, leaving 12 bases between them. In germline, CDR1 is SGHVS, CDR2 FQNEAQ. The CDR3 contains 12 residues. The CDR3 sequence is CASSTGVGGYTF. CDR3 nucleotides: TGTGCCAGCAGCACAGGTGTGGGGGGCTACACCTTC. Full variable domain (missing parts from reference TRBV7-8 and TRBJ1-2): GAGVSQSPRYKVAKRGQDVALRCDPISGHVSLFWYQQALGQGPEFLTYFQNEAQLDKSGLPSDRFFAERPEGSVSTLKIQRTQQEDSAVYLCASSTGVGGYTFGSGTRLTVV.

The chain recombines TRBV6-5 with TRBJ2-1; perhaps TRBD2 as D (7 bases). The CDR3 covers 16 residues. Between the trimmed V and J ends, which lost 0 bases and 5 bases, there was a span of 14 bases. Germline V gives CDR1 MNHEY, CDR2 SVGAGI. In nucleotides, the CDR3 is TGTGCCAGCAGTTACTCGGGGGGGGCCAGTCACAATGAGCAGTTCTTC. It yields the protein CASSYSGGASHNEQFF.

This CDR3 reads CASSSTGTGELFF. The CDR3 nucleotides are TGTGCCAGCAGCTCTACAGGGACCGGGGAGCTGTTTTTT. The rearrangement uses TRBV11-2 and TRBJ2-2; weak D call: TRBD1 (6 bases). V was trimmed by 4 bases and J by 5 bases, leaving 8 bases between them. The CDR3 spans 13 residues. CDR1 is SGHAT and CDR2 is FQNNGV in the germline V gene.

The chain links TRBV7-3 to TRBJ2-5; TRBD2 matches at 7 bases. Germline V gives CDR1 SGHTA, CDR2 FQGTGA. The V and J ends lost 1 base and 2 bases, in that order; junction bases with no gene match: 4. The CDR3 loop spans 15 amino acids. DNA of the CDR3: TGTGCCAGCAGCTTAAACGGCGGGGGTCAAGAGACCCAGTACTTC. It is translated as CASSLNGGGQETQYF.

The V call is TRBV20-1, the J call TRBJ2-1; TRBD2 matches at 9 bases. CDR1 and CDR2 from the germline V gene are DFQATT and SNEGSKA (reference sequence). With V trimmed by 4 bases and J by 15 bases, 7 bases remained unmatched. CDR3 length equals 11 residues. Here the CDR3 DNA reads TGCAGTGCTAAAAATAGCGGGGGCTCGTTCTTC. This sequence encodes CSAKNSGGSFF.

This clone was observed a handful of times. The CDR3 coding sequence is TGTGCCAGCAGTTATGGTGGGGGGCGAGGAAACACCATATATTTT. Translating it yields CASSYGGGRGNTIYF. The rearrangement uses TRBV6-6 and TRBJ1-3; a weak D match, TRBD1 (6 bases). Trimming pared 3 bases from V and 4 bases from J, leaving 13 bases between. Per germline, CDR1 MNHNY and CDR2 SVGAGI (reference sequence). The CDR3 length is 15 residues.

The V call is TRBV6-5, the J call TRBJ1-6; maybe TRBD1 (5 bases). V was trimmed by 0 bases and J by 7 bases, leaving 10 bases between them. This CDR3 has 15 residues. Germline lookup yields CDR1 MNHEY and CDR2 SVGAGI. CDR3 DNA: TGTGCCAGCAGTTACTCGACGCAGGGAAATTCACCCCTCCACTTT. It translates to CASSYSTQGNSPLHF.

This chain connects TRBV11-2 to TRBJ2-3, with 11 bases lining up with TRBD2. Germline V lookup: CDR1 SGHAT, CDR2 FQNNGV. J was trimmed by 0 bases and V by 4 bases; bases with no gene match: 3. The CDR3 loop spans 16 amino acids. Here the CDR3 DNA reads TGTGCCAGCAGCTCGACTAGCGGGGTTAGCACAGATACGCAGTATTTT. Amino acid sequence: CASSSTSGVSTDTQYF. The whole variable domain, filled in from reference TRBV11-2 and TRBJ2-3, reads EAGVAQSPRYKIIEKRQSVAFWCNPISGHATLYWYQQILGQGPKLLIQFQNNGVVDDSQLPKDRFSAERLKGVDSTLKIQPAKLEDSAVYLCASSSTSGVSTDTQYFGPGTRLTVL.

The chain uses TRBV19 and TRBJ2-7, with TRBD1 matching 10 bases. Germline CDR1 and CDR2: LNHDA and SQIVND (reference sequence). With V trimmed by 5 bases and J by 3 bases, 4 bases remained unmatched. CDR3 size: 14 residues. The CDR3 DNA sequence: TGTGCCAGTAGTTCCCGGGACAGGGGCTACGAGCAGTACTTC. Translating gives CASSSRDRGYEQYF.

V is TRBV6-1 and J is TRBJ2-3; no clear D. The germline V gene has CDR1 MNHNS and CDR2 SASEGT. There are 12 residues in the CDR3. V dropped 6 bases and J dropped 7 bases, with 11 bases sitting between them. The CDR3 loop reads CASSASGYTQYF. The CDR3 coding sequence is TGTGCCAGCAGCGCTTCCGGTTATACGCAGTATTTT.

The rearrangement uses TRBV6-1 and TRBJ1-4; the D gene is possibly TRBD1 (6 bases). Per the germline V gene, CDR1 is MNHNS and CDR2 is SASEGT. The CDR3 covers 13 residues. V was trimmed by 7 bases and J by 10 bases, leaving 16 bases between them. In DNA form, the CDR3 reads TGTGCCAGCATGGGGGCGGCCTTGGGAAAACTGTTTTTT. Translating it yields CASMGAALGKLFF.

The chain is built from TRBV5-1 and TRBJ2-5, with 12 bases matching TRBD2. The germline V gene encodes CDR1 SGHRS and CDR2 YFSETQ. The ends lost 5 bases at V and 3 bases at J; junction bases unmatched: 5. The CDR3 runs 15 residues. DNA of the CDR3: TGCGCCAGCAGTCTGACTAGCGGGGGTGAAGAGACCCAGTACTTC. This gives the protein CASSLTSGGEETQYF.

The rearrangement joins TRBV27 to TRBJ1-5; possibly TRBD1 for D (6 bases). The CDR3 spans 17 residues. V was trimmed by 5 bases and J by 4 bases, leaving 21 bases between them. Looked up from germline, CDR1 is MNHEY and CDR2 is SMNVEV (reference sequence). CDR3 region: CASSLGSVQGRNQPQHF. The DNA of the CDR3 is TGTGCCAGCAGTCTAGGGTCTGTACAGGGAAGGAATCAGCCCCAGCATTTT.

V and J are TRBV29-1 and TRBJ2-2; a weak D match, TRBD2 (5 bases). V gave up 7 bases and J gave up 3 bases, with 18 bases separating them. Germline-derived CDR1 and CDR2 are SQVTM and ANQGSEA. This CDR3 is 15 amino acids long. CDR3 coding DNA: TGCAGCGCTACTCGCGGAGGAATGGACACCGGGGAGCTGTTTTTT. This sequence encodes CSATRGGMDTGELFF.

This clone was seen once. This chain links TRBV19 with TRBJ2-1; D call uncertain. Germline CDR1 and CDR2: LNHDA and SQIVND (reference sequence). The V and J ends lost 4 bases and 13 bases respectively, with 20 bases between them. This CDR3 is built from 14 residues. CDR3 coding DNA: TGTGCCAGTAGTACAGGTATGGGGTCCTCGTCACAGTTCTTC. Its translation is CASSTGMGSSSQFF. The whole variable domain, filled in from reference TRBV19 and TRBJ2-1, reads DGGITQSPKYLFRKEGQNVTLSCEQNLNHDAMYWYRQDPGQGLRLIYYSQIVNDFQKGDIAEGYSVSREKKESFPLTVTSAQKNPTAFYLCASSTGMGSSSQFFGPGTRLTVL.

The rearrangement uses TRBV2 and TRBJ1-2, with 7 bases matching TRBD1. With V trimmed by 5 bases and J by 5 bases, 8 bases remained unmatched. Germline V gives CDR1 SNHLY, CDR2 FYNNEI. CDR3 length equals 14 residues. CDR3 nucleotide sequence: TGTGCCAGCAGTCCTCAACAGGGGCAGTATGGCTACACCTTC. As protein: CASSPQQGQYGYTF.

The V call is TRBV5-1, the J call TRBJ1-1, with D maybe TRBD1 (6 bases). Trimming took 4 bases from V and 1 from J, leaving 14 bases between them. The CDR3 is 15 amino acids. The germline CDR1 and CDR2 sequences are SGHRS and YFSETQ. The CDR3: CASSQQGPGNTEAFF. The CDR3 bases are TGCGCCAGCAGCCAACAGGGCCCGGGGAACACTGAAGCTTTCTTT.

The V and J genes are TRBV10-3 and TRBJ1-6; 9 nucleotides line up with TRBD1. Germline CDR1 ENHRY, CDR2 SYGVKD. The CDR3 has 15 amino acids. Trimming removed 6 bases from V and 7 bases from J; junction bases left unmatched: 7. The CDR3 nucleotides are TGTGCCATCAGAGACCGGACAGGGGACAATTCACCCCTCCACTTT. It is translated as CAIRDRTGDNSPLHF.